A selection of T cell receptor beta chains follows, all from one sample in a study of blood T cell repertoires in COVID-19. Here immunoSEQ multiplex PCR was the method, and the copy in TCRdb shows in-frame clones only, minus some. The sample lists 85,000 to 90,000 clones; about nine tenths were seen once. Sequenced material: peripheral blood. These receptors were taken from a human donor in a cohort sampled during active COVID-19. CDR3s include the opening cysteine and the closing phenylalanine or tryptophan. The D gene is left open where the match is weak. Clone size is given for some rows only: seen once, a few or many times, or a class if the clone is expanded.

D gene	V gene	clone size	J gene	CDR3 protein	CDR3 DNA
-	TRBV3-1/TRBV3-2	-	TRBJ1-1	CASSQGQIEPFF	TGTGCCAGCAGCCAAGGACAAATCGAACCTTTCTTT
TRBD2	TRBV13	-	TRBJ2-1	CASSLGLAGAVEQFF	TGTGCCAGCAGCTTAGGGCTAGCGGGAGCTGTTGAGCAGTTCTTC
-	TRBV7-8	-	TRBJ1-2	CASSLDGSQVGYTF	TGTGCCAGCAGCTTAGACGGGTCACAGGTGGGCTACACCTTC
-	TRBV7-2	-	TRBJ1-1	CASSLGGTRVRNTEAFF	TGTGCCAGCAGCTTAGGCGGCACTAGGGTTAGGAACACTGAAGCTTTCTTT
TRBD2	TRBV11-1	few	TRBJ2-2	CASSAGLVGTGELFF	TGTGCCAGCAGCGCGGGACTAGTCGGCACCGGGGAGCTGTTTTTT
TRBD1	TRBV7-9	-	TRBJ2-7	CASSSDRGQREQYF	TGTGCCAGCAGCTCCGACAGGGGGCAACGCGAGCAGTACTTC
TRBD1	TRBV4-1	few	TRBJ2-7	CASSQGQGEGYEQYF	TGCGCCAGCAGCCAAGGACAGGGAGAGGGGTACGAGCAGTACTTC
TRBD1	TRBV4-2	few	TRBJ1-2	CASSQDPGQGLRHAGYTF	TGTGCCAGCAGCCAAGATCCGGGACAGGGGCTGCGCCACGCTGGCTACACCTTC
TRBD1	TRBV9	-	TRBJ2-7	CASSLSTGEYEQYF	TGTGCCAGCAGCCTTTCGACAGGGGAATACGAGCAGTACTTC
-	TRBV27	-	TRBJ1-2	CASKVRGEPYYGYTF	TGTGCCAGCAAAGTCAGGGGTGAACCCTACTATGGCTACACCTTC
-	TRBV19	-	TRBJ1-5	CASSQGWNQPQHF	TGTGCCAGTAGCCAGGGGTGGAATCAGCCCCAGCATTTT
-	TRBV28	-	TRBJ2-2	CASSLLTGELFF	TGTGCCAGCAGTTTATTAACCGGGGAGCTGTTTTTT
TRBD1	TRBV28	few	TRBJ1-2	CASSKGSDRGYGYTF	TGTGCCAGCAGTAAGGGTTCCGACAGGGGCTATGGCTACACCTTC
-	TRBV29-1	-	TRBJ2-3	CSADVGVTDTQYF	TGCAGCGCCGACGTAGGGGTCACAGATACGCAGTATTTT
TRBD2	TRBV25-1	-	TRBJ2-7	CASSSSGRYEQYF	TGTGCCAGCAGTTCTAGCGGGCGCTACGAGCAGTACTTC
-	TRBV5-4	-	TRBJ1-1	CASRPSGGGLNTEAFF	TGTGCCAGCCGGCCATCGGGGGGAGGATTGAACACTGAAGCTTTCTTT
TRBD1	TRBV5-1	once	TRBJ2-1	CATSPGQVENEQFF	TGCGCCACCAGTCCGGGACAGGTTGAAAATGAGCAGTTCTTC
TRBD2	TRBV7-2	-	TRBJ2-1	CASSLGGLAGGGNEQFF	TGTGCCAGCAGCTTAGGTGGACTAGCGGGAGGCGGGAATGAGCAGTTCTTC
-	TRBV14	-	TRBJ1-1	CASGRTLNTEAFF	TGTGCCAGCGGCCGGACACTTAACACTGAAGCTTTCTTT
TRBD1	TRBV20-1	once	TRBJ1-4	CSAIFGQGLFF	TGCAGTGCTATCTTCGGACAGGGACTGTTTTTT
TRBD1	TRBV5-1	few	TRBJ1-3	CASSWDSLRSGNTIYF	TGCGCCAGCAGCTGGGACAGTCTCCGTTCTGGAAACACCATATATTTT
TRBD2	TRBV6-5	-	TRBJ2-3	CASRGTSSGADTQYF	TGTGCCAGCCGGGGGACTAGCAGTGGGGCAGATACGCAGTATTTT
-	TRBV11-2	-	TRBJ2-7	CASSLERGGNYEQYF	TGTGCCAGCAGCTTAGAGAGAGGCGGCAACTACGAGCAGTACTTC
TRBD2	TRBV7-3	-	TRBJ2-1	CASSSRDRGDEQFF	TGTGCCAGCAGCTCCCGGGATCGGGGGGATGAGCAGTTCTTC
TRBD2	TRBV28	-	TRBJ2-2	CASSPPRTSGLGGELFF	TGTGCCAGCAGTCCCCCCCGGACTAGCGGTTTGGGCGGGGAGCTGTTTTTT
TRBD2	TRBV5-4	few	TRBJ2-7	CASSLGVAGGIYEQYF	TGTGCCAGCAGCTTGGGGGTAGCGGGGGGAATCTACGAGCAGTACTTC
-	TRBV7-2	-	TRBJ1-5	CASSLVGGSEPQHF	TGTGCCAGCAGCTTAGTCGGGGGGAGCGAGCCCCAGCATTTT
TRBD2	TRBV7-2	-	TRBJ2-1	CASSSAGEPYNEQFF	TGTGCCAGCAGCTCAGCGGGAGAACCCTACAATGAGCAGTTCTTC
TRBD1	TRBV18	-	TRBJ2-5	CASSPRTGEGETQYF	TGTGCCAGCTCACCCCGGACAGGCGAGGGTGAGACCCAGTACTTC
-	TRBV24-1	-	TRBJ2-1	CATSAAPGNEQFF	TGTGCCACCAGTGCCGCTCCGGGTAATGAGCAGTTCTTC
TRBD1	TRBV19	-	TRBJ1-4	CASSKTRDSNEKLFF	TGTGCCAGTAGTAAAACTCGGGACAGTAATGAAAAACTGTTTTTT